These 10 T cell receptor beta chains were all obtained from the same sample, sequenced in a study of T-cell reconstitution after alpha-beta-depleted transplantation in children. For TCRbeta, the library was prepared with unique molecular identifiers. MiXCR, run by TCRdb on the PCR reads, gives a single entry per CDR3 protein. Of 300,000 to 400,000 distinct CDR3 sequences in the sample, around 20% were seen once. Sequences were derived from PBMCs, mostly from graft donor cells, sampled 180 days after TCRalphabeta/CD19-depleted stem cell transplant. The receptors shown here come from a male patient younger than 18 who had a stem cell transplant for acute lymphoblastic leukemia, so the T cells may come from the graft donor.

This clonotype was observed a handful of times. The rearrangement uses TRBV10-3 and TRBJ2-3; 15 bases line up with TRBD2. The CDR3 extends over 17 amino acids. Germline V gene data show CDR1 as ENHRY and CDR2 as SYGVKD. V lost 3 bases, J lost 5 bases, and 6 bases stayed unmatched. The CDR3 here is CAISDPGLAGGEDTQYF. The CDR3 DNA follows: TGTGCCATCAGTGACCCGGGACTAGCGGGAGGTGAAGATACGCAGTATTTT.

The chain recombines TRBV18 with TRBJ2-5; D possibly matches TRBD1 or TRBD2 (6 bases each). V was trimmed by 6 bases and J by 5 bases, leaving 10 bases between them. There are 12 residues in the CDR3. CDR1 is KGHSH, CDR2 LQKENI, per germline. The CDR3 region has the DNA TGTGCCAGCTCGCAGGGGAGGGAGACCCAGTACTTC. It yields the protein CASSQGRETQYF. Looking up the rest from reference TRBV18 and TRBJ2-5 gives the full variable domain: NAGVMQNPRHLVRRRGQEARLRCSPMKGHSHVYWYRQLPEEGLKFMVYLQKENIIDESGMPKERFSAEFPKEGPSILRIQQVVRGDSAAYFCASSQGRETQYFGPGTRLLVL.

This clonotype was found a few times. This CDR3 reads CASKGGRAPISYNEQFF. The CDR3 DNA reads as TGCGCCAGCAAAGGCGGGAGGGCCCCAATCTCCTACAATGAGCAGTTCTTC. The V gene is TRBV10-2, the J gene TRBJ2-1; 9 positions agree with TRBD2. With 7 bases clipped from V and 0 bases from J, the junction kept 10 bases outside the gene matches. CDR1 and CDR2 (germline): WSHSY, SAAADI. This CDR3 has 17 amino acids.

The gene calls are TRBV4-1 and TRBJ2-5; D is perhaps TRBD2 (5 bases). The germline V gene encodes CDR1 MGHRA and CDR2 YSYEKL. The CDR3 sequence is 14 residues long. The germline V and J ends were trimmed by 8 bases and 0 bases, with 13 bases remaining between them. The CDR3 nucleotides are TGCGCCAGCTCTCAGCGGTGGTACCAAGAGACCCAGTACTTC. This codes for CASSQRWYQETQYF.

This CDR3 reads CASSLNRGNQPQHF. DNA of the CDR3: TGTGCCAGCAGTTTAAATAGGGGCAATCAGCCCCAGCATTTT. V usage is TRBV27 and J usage is TRBJ1-5, with D uncertain. The CDR3 runs 14 residues. Trimming pared 2 bases from V and 2 bases from J, leaving 7 bases between. Looked up from germline, CDR1 is MNHEY and CDR2 is SMNVEV (reference sequence).

This clonotype has only a few counts. The V gene is TRBV5-1, the J gene TRBJ2-1; unclear D gene. V was cut by 2 bases and J by 14 bases, with 11 bases left in between. In germline, CDR1 is SGHRS, CDR2 YFSETQ. CDR3 length: 11 amino acids. The CDR3, as DNA: TGCGCCAGCAGCTTTGGCGAGACCAAGTTCTTC. Its protein is CASSFGETKFF.

The chain joins TRBV20-1 to TRBJ2-2, with D perhaps matching TRBD2 (6 bases). CDR1 is DFQATT and CDR2 is SNEGSKA in the germline V gene (reference sequence). The CDR3 spans 14 residues. The V end lost 3 bases, the J end lost 0 bases, and 8 bases lay between the germline ends. This CDR3 reads CSASSGSNTGELFF. In DNA, the CDR3 is TGCAGTGCTAGCAGCGGGTCGAACACCGGGGAGCTGTTTTTT.

The J gene is TRBJ2-7, the V gene TRBV27; D possibly matches TRBD1 or TRBD2 (5 bases each). Per germline, CDR1 MNHEY and CDR2 SMNVEV (reference sequence). This CDR3 comprises 14 residues. Trimming removed 0 bases at V and 4 bases at J, with 10 bases between. The CDR3 loop is CASSLSGEVYEQYF. In nucleotides, the CDR3 is TGTGCCAGCAGTTTATCGGGGGAAGTTTACGAGCAGTACTTC.

This chain links TRBV20-1 with TRBJ2-2; 9 bases align to TRBD2. Germline-derived CDR1 and CDR2 are DFQATT and SNEGSKA (reference sequence). The CDR3 totals 21 residues. Trimming cost V 0 bases and J 6 bases; bases outside gene matches: 23. CDR3 in DNA: TGCAGTGCTAGAGAAGTCCGAGGCGGGAGGGCCTACCTAAAACCGCCCGGGGAGCTGTTTTTT. This sequence encodes CSAREVRGGRAYLKPPGELFF.

The chain joins TRBV5-1 to TRBJ2-4; the D gene could be TRBD1 or TRBD2 (6 bases each). The CDR3 has 15 residues. The V and J ends lost 0 bases and 2 bases respectively, with 9 bases between them. Germline V gene sequence: CDR1 SGHRS, CDR2 YFSETQ. CDR3 DNA: TGCGCCAGCAGCTTGGAGGGGGGACCCAAAAACATTCAGTACTTC. Protein product: CASSLEGGPKNIQYF.